Each of the 12 T cell receptor beta chains below was sequenced from the same sample in a study of T cells in Graves' hyperthyroidism and ophthalmopathy. Amplified regions were TCR beta CDR3 sequences from RNA transcripts. TCR CDR3 regions were first amplified by RT-PCR with HTBI primers. One entry per CDR3 protein results from TCRdb running MiXCR on the multiplex PCR reads. The sample yields about 98,000 distinct CDR3 sequences, 35% to 50% seen once. Source material: peripheral blood or thyroid tissue (not recorded which). Source of these receptors: a woman aged 25 to 39 with Graves' hyperthyroidism.

This clonotype was recorded many times. The J gene is TRBJ2-7, the V gene TRBV9; D could derive from TRBD1 or TRBD2 (5 bases each). Trimming removed 4 bases from V and 3 bases from J, with 23 bases in between. The germline CDR1 and CDR2 sequences are SGDLS and YYNGEE. The CDR3 runs to 17 residues. The CDR3 nucleotides read TGTGCCAGCAGCCCCCGTGGATGGGACGGTCGTTACTACGAGCAGTACTTC. Amino acid sequence: CASSPRGWDGRYYEQYF.

The chain recombines TRBV10-2 with TRBJ1-2, with 8 bases lining up with TRBD1. CDR3 size: 14 residues. Germline V gene data show CDR1 as WSHSY and CDR2 as SAAADI. With V trimmed by 6 bases and J by 3 bases, 6 bases remained unmatched. The CDR3 region has the DNA TGCGCCAGCAGGCGGGACAGGTTCGACTATGGCTACACCTTC. This translates into CASRRDRFDYGYTF.

On this clonotype: This CDR3 fails to terminate in the conserved phenylalanine or tryptophan, so it likely reflects a read error. The chain couples TRBV24-1 to TRBJ1-2; 7 bases align to TRBD1. The CDR3 has 14 amino acids. Germline CDR1 and CDR2: KGHDR and SFDVKD. The CDR3 protein is CATSEGTANYDYTL. CDR3 DNA sequence: TGTGCCACCAGTGAAGGGACAGCCAACTATGACTACACCCTC.

This clonotype came up once. The rearrangement links TRBV20-1 to TRBJ1-5, with 7 bases aligning to TRBD1. Per the germline V gene, CDR1 is DFQATT and CDR2 is SNEGSKA (reference sequence). V trimming: 5 bases; J trimming: 0 bases; junction bases outside the gene matches: 4. The CDR3 runs 14 residues. The CDR3 DNA reads as TGCAGTGCTCCCGACAGGGTTAGCAATCAGCCCCAGCATTTT. The encoded protein is CSAPDRVSNQPQHF.

This clonotype appeared many times. The rearrangement links TRBV19 to TRBJ2-2; the match to TRBD1 covers 8 bases. V was pared by 3 bases and J by 4 bases, with 7 bases of the junction left unmatched. The length of the CDR3 is 16 residues. From germline, CDR1 is LNHDA and CDR2 SQIVND (reference sequence). Written as DNA, the CDR3 is TGTGCCAGTAGTATTTTACCAGGGGGCGGCACCGGGGAGCTGTTTTTT. Protein: CASSILPGGGTGELFF. The full variable domain, in which reference TRBV19 and TRBJ2-2 provide the parts outside the CDR3, is DGGITQSPKYLFRKEGQNVTLSCEQNLNHDAMYWYRQDPGQGLRLIYYSQIVNDFQKGDIAEGYSVSREKKESFPLTVTSAQKNPTAFYLCASSILPGGGTGELFFGEGSRLTVL.

The CDR3 DNA sequence: TGTGCCATCAGTGACTCAACCTCTGGAAACACCATATATTTT. Its translation is CAISDSTSGNTIYF. The chain links TRBV10-3 to TRBJ1-3; D is unresolved. Germline V gene lookup returns CDR1 ENHRY and CDR2 SYGVKD. Trimming stripped 3 bases from V and 0 bases from J, with 6 bases between. This CDR3 is 14 amino acids long.

Concerning this clonotype: The CDR3 does not close with the conserved phenylalanine or tryptophan, likely indicating a read error. This rearrangement joins TRBV7-9 to TRBJ1-1; 8 nucleotides agree with TRBD1. The CDR3 runs to 15 residues. The germline CDR1 and CDR2 sequences are SEHNR and FQNEAQ (reference sequence). For the CDR3, the DNA is TGTGCCTGCAGCCCTCGGACAGGGTCCCACTCTGAAGCTTTCTCT. Encoded protein: CACSPRTGSHSEAFS.

The V call is TRBV7-3, the J call TRBJ1-2, with 12 bases lining up with TRBD1. The CDR3 is 15 amino acids. CDR1 SGHTA and CDR2 FQGTGA come from the germline V gene. J was trimmed by 3 bases and V by 4 bases; bases with no gene match: 3. In nucleotides, the CDR3 is TGTGCCAGCAGCTGGGACAGGGGGCATTACTATGGCTACACCTTC. Amino acids: CASSWDRGHYYGYTF.

Only one count was recorded for this clonotype. The junction shows a germline mismatch at one end, possibly a read error. This sequence joins TRBV9 and TRBJ2-7; 10 positions match TRBD2. CDR3 length: 15 amino acids. CDR1 and CDR2 from the germline V gene are SGDLS and YYNGEE. For the CDR3, the DNA is TGTGCCAGCAGCCGCGGGACTAGCGAATCCTACGAGCGGTACTTC. Amino acids: CASSRGTSESYERYF.

This clonotype appeared many times. The V gene is TRBV5-6, the J gene TRBJ2-7; maybe TRBD2 (5 bases). Between the trimmed V and J ends, which lost 2 bases and 8 bases, there was a span of 14 bases. CDR1 is SGHDT and CDR2 is YYEEEE in the germline V gene. CDR3 length equals 13 residues. The CDR3 DNA sequence: TGTGCCAGCAGCTTAGGAGGCCCTGTGAAGCAGTACTTC. Its translation is CASSLGGPVKQYF.

This clonotype was picked up a small number of times. The rearrangement uses TRBV20-1 and TRBJ2-5; a weak D match, TRBD1 (6 bases). V lost 0 bases and J 5 bases, leaving 13 bases between the germline ends. Per the germline V gene, CDR1 is DFQATT and CDR2 is SNEGSKA (reference sequence). This CDR3 contains 14 residues. Here the CDR3 DNA reads TGCAGTGCTAGAGATCGGGCAGGGGATGAGACCCAGTACTTC. Its translation: CSARDRAGDETQYF.

The chain uses TRBV20-1 and TRBJ1-2; TRBD1 agrees at 11 bases. Germline trimming cut 6 bases from V and 4 bases from J; bases unmatched to any gene: 4. CDR1 and CDR2 (germline): DFQATT, SNEGSKA (reference sequence). The length of the CDR3 is 13 residues. The CDR3 nucleotides are TGCAGTGCGTGGGACAGGGGGATCTATGGCTACACCTTC. It specifies CSAWDRGIYGYTF.